This T cell receptor (beta chain) originates from a study of CD8+ T cells in alopecia areata. Whole-study results and caveats: Under tofacitinib, numerous expanded lesional clonotypes remained detectable in scalp and blood.

The CDR3 is 12 amino acids. The V gene lost 7 bases and the J gene lost 4 bases, with 5 bases spanning the gap. Germline assignment: CDR1 MNHEY and CDR2 SMNVEV (reference sequence). Extraction of RNA preceded its reverse transcription into cDNA, which served as the sequencing template. Repertoires were generated with immunoSEQ multiplex PCR, while TCRdb's copy carries only in-frame clones and drops some. The data hold about 150,000 clones, with about 56% observed a single time. Comments on this clone: Its antigen is as yet unknown. At the DNA level, this CDR3 is encoded by other sequences in the same sample as well.

Treatment given: oral pan-JAK inhibitor, 5-10 mg twice daily. The TCR comes from a human donor with alopecia areata. This rearrangement joins TRBV27 to TRBJ2-6; D unclear. This specimen was CD8+ T cells sorted from blood, taken at week 4, from a patient treated with tofacitinib. In DNA, the CDR3 is TGTGCCAGCACCTCCGGGGCCAACGTCCTGACTTTC. Translation: CASTSGANVLTF.